The source of this TCR beta chain is a study of cytomegalovirus exposure and HLA in healthy donors. General study findings and limits: Clusters of TCRs from the first cohort tended to co-occur in the 120 or so validation repertoires (as a later analysis found).

The germline V gene encodes CDR1 SGHTA and CDR2 FQGNSA. CDR3 length: 16 amino acids. V dropped 4 bases and J dropped 0; count of bases not matched to a gene: 6. Turning to this clone: Its antigen is not identified.

The table came from immunoSEQ multiplex PCR; TCRdb's copy has only in-frame clones and leaves some out. This repertoire shows 200,000 or so clones, roughly 80% found once; its top ten account for roughly 5.4%. Sequencing was done on a sample of PBMCs. The chain joins TRBV7-2 to TRBJ2-3; 8 bases fit TRBD2. This clonotype was obtained from a young woman in good health and CMV-seronegative. The CDR3 here is CASSSLAVPSTDTQYF. The CDR3 DNA reads TGTGCCAGCAGCTCACTAGCGGTCCCCAGCACAGATACGCAGTATTTT.